This T cell receptor (beta chain) was identified during a study of shared clonotypes between healthy human individuals. This clone was seen only once. Its antigen is undetermined. Those who donated were healthy HIV-negative adults, with no recent acute infections or vaccinations reported. Study-wide findings and caveats: Larger estimated richness was generally seen in naive subsets than in memory subsets. Clonotypes that were shared across a handful of donors made up roughly 5% of naive CD4 clonotypes.

This CDR3 is built from 17 residues. Germline V lookup: CDR1 SEHNR, CDR2 FQNEAQ (reference sequence). Trimming at V came to 6 bases and at J to 2 bases, leaving 14 bases not matched to a gene. Original processing notes: ImmunoSEQ gave junction-only sequences without quality scores, so filtering differed. Some clones are missing from TCRdb's copy, which holds only in-frame ones; the method was immunoSEQ multiplex PCR. D and trimming were read from the DNA, whereas the V and J calls and clone size are those reported in that table. The sample lists 2 million to 3 million clones, 90% to 95% seen once, with around 0.37% in the top ten.

The sample consisted of naive CD4+ T cells from PBMCs. Subset of the sample: CD45RA+ positively selected. The origin of this receptor is a man between 18 and 29 years old in good health. Some clones in this sample may be carry-over from other donors' samples. J is TRBJ1-2 and V is TRBV7-9; the match to TRBD1 covers 8 bases. CDR3 residues: CASSSRTGTALNYGYTF. Written as DNA, the CDR3 is TGTGCCAGCAGTTCAAGGACAGGGACTGCTTTAAACTATGGCTACACCTTC.